This TCR beta chain emerged from a study of cytomegalovirus exposure and HLA in healthy donors (dated by TCRdb to the late 2010s). Notes on the research overall: The 700 or so repertoires of the first cohort and the 110 or so validation repertoires were produced on the same platform, according to a later analysis. The study combined high-throughput TCR immunosequencing, statistical association of individual TCRs with disease status, and machine learning to predict cytomegalovirus infection status. Along with the approximately 700-subject first cohort, a separate validation cohort of over a hundred different subjects was used. The aim of the study was to test whether cataloging public T cell receptors could identify signatures of past pathogen exposure. What the study reported, not specific to this receptor: A total of roughly 160 TCR beta chains were listed by the study as associated with cytomegalovirus. The validation cohort had no HLA typing available for a later analysis, so co-occurrence within that cohort was assessed over all 110 or so repertoires. It was suggested by the authors that the approach could potentially be generalized to other disease states and immunological phenotypes. In a later analysis, TCRs clustered in the first cohort were found to also tend to co-occur in the 120 or so validation repertoires, with 94% of cluster scores above 0. Across donors, most TCR sequences were observed very rarely, whereas some public TCRs were present in many individuals. Cytomegalovirus status was reported to be diagnosed by the classifier with high specificity and sensitivity in both the original and validation cohorts. A few of the identified cytomegalovirus-associated TCR beta chains were confirmed in vitro to be specific for cytomegalovirus antigens.

The CDR3 spans 17 residues, from the cysteine through the phenylalanine. The entry retains the CDR3 DNA only, 51 bases that are in frame from base 1. CDR1 and CDR2 (MNHNS, SASEGT) derive from the germline V gene. Relative to germline, V is 3 bases shorter and J is 5 bases shorter, with 22 bases between their ends. Libraries were built with the immunoSEQ multiplex PCR assay. The paper's processing steps were these. A statistical classification framework was built for diagnosing cytomegalovirus status from the catalog of TCR beta chain sequences. Held by TCRdb, this immuneACCESS table contains in-frame sequences only and omits some clones. Under half of the omission traces to an unresolved V gene where checked; the cause of the rest is unknown. V and J calls and clone size are those listed in that table; D and trimming were worked out from the DNA. The sample yields about 360,000 clones; 75% to 90% were counted once. Clones ranked in the top ten supply roughly 0.8% of the sample.

The donors were included in the validation cohort of approximately 130 subjects, a group kept apart from the roughly 690-subject first cohort. Of note for this clone: Its antigen is still unknown. Base qualities are missing; no much larger clone stands one base away.

Sequencing was performed on PBMCs. The V gene is TRBV6-1 and the J gene is TRBJ2-5, and TRBD1 may be the D gene, going by 5 matching bases. The TCR was taken from a woman between 18 and 29 years old in good health and CMV-seronegative. The CDR3 corresponds to CASSDTPQGRDRETQYF. The bases are TGTGCCAGCAGTGATACCCCCCAGGGCAGAGATAGGGAGACCCAGTACTTC.